This TCR beta chain was identified during a study of T cells in Graves' hyperthyroidism and ophthalmopathy (dated by TCRdb to about 2019). A note on the overall study: Peripheral blood was sampled at the time of initial diagnosis, prior to any treatment. A discovery cohort of approximately 97 patients, about 43 with Graves' ophthalmopathy and about 60 with stable Graves' hyperthyroidism, was used to find distinguishing TCR V-J signatures. An independent validation cohort of fewer than 20 hyperthyroidism patients and about 15 patients who later progressed to ophthalmopathy tested prospective prediction of ophthalmopathy. The 75 to 100 discovery patients were randomly divided into training and test sets at a 7:3 ratio. In addition, the study compared T-cell repertoires in thyroid tissue and in blood from roughly 6 Graves' hyperthyroidism patients. After blood sampling, hyperthyroidism patients were treated with methimazole at a starting dose of 30 mg daily, and ophthalmopathy patients were treated with high-dose intravenous methylprednisolone. The paper describes TCR Vbeta CDR3 sequencing of 135 peripheral blood samples, made up of some 40 ophthalmopathy patients, 70 to 75 hyperthyroidism patients and some 17 progressor patients.

The TCR beta CDR3 regions were amplified from the RNA transcripts. A first-round RT-PCR of the TCR CDR3 used the HTBI primer set with the Qiagen OneStep RT-PCR kit. A second multiplex PCR round built the libraries, followed by size selection and purification. Paired-end sequencing of the libraries was performed with 100 bp reads on an Illumina HiSeq2000. The study's own analysis went as follows. SOAPnuke was used to process the raw data, removing reads that contained adapters or uncalled bases, had a mean Phred below 15, or lacked an exact match to the constant primer or identifier. High-quality paired reads were merged using COPE v1.2.5, and each unique nucleotide sequence was defined as a clonotype. Clonotypes were aligned to IMGT TRBV, TRBD and TRBJ reference segments using MiTCR v1.1. The analysis was restricted to V-J combinations with a frequency above 0.0001, which together covered approximately 99% of the repertoires. The TCS score was defined as F50 (clonal expansion) divided by E x V (chaos), with BLOSUM62-based TCRdist calculated between CDR3 peptides within each V-J. Welch's t-statistics and random forest reduced around 550 V-J features to 10 to 15, which were used in a naive Bayes classifier (R e1071). The raw public data were reprocessed by TCRdb itself: fastp quality trimming at Q25, MiXCR clonotype calling, in-frame beta chains only. Under each unique CDR3 protein, matching rows form one entry showing the most common genes and DNA. The V and J calls shown here were made by TCRdb, not taken from the authors' results. This sample is represented by 250,000 or so distinct CDR3 sequences; roughly 15% of them were singletons. About 14% of the sample is taken by the ten largest.

Ten or more counts support this clonotype. Its antigen is still unknown. No much larger clone exists at a distance of one base, and base qualities are not known. Overall results and qualifications from the work: Sample size was not statistically predetermined, and investigators were not blinded to group allocation. In validation, the model predicted progression to ophthalmopathy a median of roughly 6.1 months before onset, with about 70% sensitivity and 72.22% specificity. In cross-validation, a model built on a 13 V-J signature told ophthalmopathy apart from stable hyperthyroidism with 85% to 90% sensitivity and roughly 81% specificity, and in testing the same model reached 80%/75%. Most expanded thyroid clonotypes (frequency above 0.001) were also found in blood, which suggests that blood repertoires may mirror thyroid immune responses.

CDR1 and CDR2 (DFQATT, SNEGSKA) derive from the germline V gene (reference sequence). V is cut by 3 bases and J by 5 bases, and the space between the germline ends is 7 bases. From the cysteine through the phenylalanine, the CDR3 covers 11 amino acids. Just the 33-base CDR3 DNA is kept, in frame starting at base 1. The hyperthyroidism patients were between 18 and 65 years old and newly diagnosed, with a disease duration of less than 2 months. Exclusion was applied to patients with uncontrolled infections, other autoimmune diseases, pregnancy or lactation. Clinical symptoms, serum thyroxine and TRAb, thyroid ultrasound, and orbital computed tomography formed the basis for the diagnoses. For progressor patients, blood was drawn at the first diagnosis of hyperthyroidism, before any ophthalmopathy symptoms had appeared. Ficoll-Paque density gradient centrifugation was used to isolate PBMCs from under 11 ml of fresh peripheral blood. Patients classed as progressors first received a Graves' hyperthyroidism diagnosis and then went on to develop ophthalmopathy during follow-up. Total RNA was extracted using Trizol reagent, and RNA quality was assessed on an Agilent 2100 Bioanalyzer.

The rearrangement joined TRBV20-1 to TRBJ2-5, with the identity of the D gene unclear. Specimen: blood. The source of this sequence is a woman aged 35 to 49 with Graves' hyperthyroidism that later progressed to Graves' ophthalmopathy. The sequenced DNA: TGCAGTGCTAGGGTCAGGGAGACCCAGTACTTC. The resulting protein is CSARVRETQYF.